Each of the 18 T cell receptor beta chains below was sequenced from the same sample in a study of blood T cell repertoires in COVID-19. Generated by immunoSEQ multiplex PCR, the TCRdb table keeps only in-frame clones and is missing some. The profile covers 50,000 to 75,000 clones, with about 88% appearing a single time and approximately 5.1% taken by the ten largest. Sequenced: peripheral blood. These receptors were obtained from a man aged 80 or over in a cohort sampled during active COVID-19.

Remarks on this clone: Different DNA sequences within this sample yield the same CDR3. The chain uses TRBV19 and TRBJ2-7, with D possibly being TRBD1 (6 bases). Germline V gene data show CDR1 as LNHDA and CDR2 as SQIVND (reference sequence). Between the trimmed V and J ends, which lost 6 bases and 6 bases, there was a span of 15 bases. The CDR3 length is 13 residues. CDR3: CASSQGSWGEQYF. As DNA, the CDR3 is TGTGCCAGTAGCCAGGGGAGCTGGGGCGAGCAGTACTTC.

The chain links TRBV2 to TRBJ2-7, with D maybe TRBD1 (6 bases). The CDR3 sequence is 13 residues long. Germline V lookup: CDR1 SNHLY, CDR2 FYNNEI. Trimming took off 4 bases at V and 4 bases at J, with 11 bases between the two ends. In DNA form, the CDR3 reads TGTGCCAGCAGTGTGGGACACCCATACGAGCAGTACTTC. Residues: CASSVGHPYEQYF.

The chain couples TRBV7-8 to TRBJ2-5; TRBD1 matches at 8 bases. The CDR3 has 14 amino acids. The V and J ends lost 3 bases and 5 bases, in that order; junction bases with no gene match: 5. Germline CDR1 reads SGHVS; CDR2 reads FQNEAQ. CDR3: CASSFRGPGETQYF. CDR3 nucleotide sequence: TGTGCCAGCAGCTTCAGGGGGCCTGGGGAGACCCAGTACTTC.

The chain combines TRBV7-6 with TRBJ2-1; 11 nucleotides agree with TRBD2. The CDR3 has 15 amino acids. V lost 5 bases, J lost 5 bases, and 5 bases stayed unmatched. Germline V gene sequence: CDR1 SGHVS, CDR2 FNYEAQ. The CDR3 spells CASSTVAGGNNEQFF. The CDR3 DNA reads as TGTGCCAGCAGCACTGTAGCGGGGGGGAACAATGAGCAGTTCTTC.

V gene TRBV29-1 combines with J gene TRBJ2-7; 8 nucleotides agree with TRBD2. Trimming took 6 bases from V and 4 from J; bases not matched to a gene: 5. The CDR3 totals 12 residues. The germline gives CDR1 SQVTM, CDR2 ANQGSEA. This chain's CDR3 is CSVRGTSYEQYF. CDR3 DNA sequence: TGCAGCGTGAGGGGGACTAGTTACGAGCAGTACTTC.

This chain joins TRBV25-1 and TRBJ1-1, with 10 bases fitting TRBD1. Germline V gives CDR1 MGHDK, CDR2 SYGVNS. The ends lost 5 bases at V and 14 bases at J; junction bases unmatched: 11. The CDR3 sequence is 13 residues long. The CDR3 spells CASSIRDRGRVFF. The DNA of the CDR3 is TGTGCCAGCAGTATCCGGGACAGGGGACGGGTATTCTTT. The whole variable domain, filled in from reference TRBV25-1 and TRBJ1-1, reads EADIYQTPRYLVIGTGKKITLECSQTMGHDKMYWYQQDPGMELHLIHYSYGVNSTEKGDLSSESTVSRIRTEHFPLTLESARPSHTSQYLCASSIRDRGRVFFGQGTRLTVV.

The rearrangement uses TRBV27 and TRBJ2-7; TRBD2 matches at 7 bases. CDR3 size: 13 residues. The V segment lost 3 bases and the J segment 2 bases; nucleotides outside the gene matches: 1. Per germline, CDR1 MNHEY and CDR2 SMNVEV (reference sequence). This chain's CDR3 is CASSFRGAYEQYF. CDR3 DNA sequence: TGTGCCAGCAGTTTTCGGGGGGCCTACGAGCAGTACTTC.

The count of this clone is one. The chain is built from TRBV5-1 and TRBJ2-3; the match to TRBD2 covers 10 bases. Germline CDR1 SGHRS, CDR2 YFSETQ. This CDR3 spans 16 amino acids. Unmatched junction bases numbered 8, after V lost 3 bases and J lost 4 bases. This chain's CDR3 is CASSSQGLAISDTQYF. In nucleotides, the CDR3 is TGCGCCAGCAGCTCGCAGGGACTAGCGATTTCAGATACGCAGTATTTT.

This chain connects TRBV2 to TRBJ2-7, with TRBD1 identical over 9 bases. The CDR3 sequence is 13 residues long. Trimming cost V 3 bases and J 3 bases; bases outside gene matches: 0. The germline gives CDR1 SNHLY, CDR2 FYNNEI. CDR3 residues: CASSEDRGYEQYF. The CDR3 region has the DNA TGTGCCAGCAGTGAGGACAGGGGCTACGAGCAGTACTTC.

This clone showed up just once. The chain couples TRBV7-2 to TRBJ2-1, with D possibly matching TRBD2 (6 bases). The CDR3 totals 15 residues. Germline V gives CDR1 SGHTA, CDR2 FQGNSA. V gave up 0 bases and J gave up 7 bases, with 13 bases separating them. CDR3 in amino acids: CASSLAGLPGNEQFF. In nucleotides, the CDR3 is TGTGCCAGCAGCTTAGCGGGACTCCCAGGGAATGAGCAGTTCTTC.

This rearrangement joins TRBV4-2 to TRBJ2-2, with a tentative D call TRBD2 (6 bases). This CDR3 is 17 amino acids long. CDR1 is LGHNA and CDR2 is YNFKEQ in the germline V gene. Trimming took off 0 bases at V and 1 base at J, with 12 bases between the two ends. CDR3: CASSQDVAGRNTGELFF. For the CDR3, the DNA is TGTGCCAGCAGCCAAGACGTCGCGGGGAGGAACACCGGGGAGCTGTTTTTT.

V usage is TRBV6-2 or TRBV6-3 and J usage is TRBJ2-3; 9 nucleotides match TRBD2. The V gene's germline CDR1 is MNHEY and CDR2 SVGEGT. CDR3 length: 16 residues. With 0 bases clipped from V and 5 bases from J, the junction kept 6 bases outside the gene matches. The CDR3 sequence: CASSYSKSSGGDTQYF. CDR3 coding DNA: TGTGCCAGCAGTTACTCGAAAAGTAGCGGGGGAGATACGCAGTATTTT.

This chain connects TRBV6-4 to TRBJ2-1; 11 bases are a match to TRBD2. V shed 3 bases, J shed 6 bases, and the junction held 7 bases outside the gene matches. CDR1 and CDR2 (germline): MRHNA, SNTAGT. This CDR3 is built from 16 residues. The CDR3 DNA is TGTGCCAGCAGTGATTTAGCGGGGGGGCCCCGCAATGAGCAGTTCTTC. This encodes CASSDLAGGPRNEQFF.

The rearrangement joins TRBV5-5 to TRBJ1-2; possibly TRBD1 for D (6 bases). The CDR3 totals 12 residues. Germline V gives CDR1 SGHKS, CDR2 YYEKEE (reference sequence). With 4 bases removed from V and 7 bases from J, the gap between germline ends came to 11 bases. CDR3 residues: CASSRGAGGYTF. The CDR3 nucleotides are TGTGCCAGCAGCCGGGGGGCGGGTGGCTACACCTTC.

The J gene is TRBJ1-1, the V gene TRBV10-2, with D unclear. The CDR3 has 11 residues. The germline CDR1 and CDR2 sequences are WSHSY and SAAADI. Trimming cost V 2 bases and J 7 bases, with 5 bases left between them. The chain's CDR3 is CASSEELEAFF. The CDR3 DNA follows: TGCGCCAGCAGTGAGGAGCTTGAAGCTTTCTTT.

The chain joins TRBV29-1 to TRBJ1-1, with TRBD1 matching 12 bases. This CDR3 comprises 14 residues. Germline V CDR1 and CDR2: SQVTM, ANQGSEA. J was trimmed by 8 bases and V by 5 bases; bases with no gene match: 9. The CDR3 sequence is CSVRPGQGAREAFF. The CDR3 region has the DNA TGCAGCGTTCGACCGGGACAGGGGGCCAGGGAAGCTTTCTTT.

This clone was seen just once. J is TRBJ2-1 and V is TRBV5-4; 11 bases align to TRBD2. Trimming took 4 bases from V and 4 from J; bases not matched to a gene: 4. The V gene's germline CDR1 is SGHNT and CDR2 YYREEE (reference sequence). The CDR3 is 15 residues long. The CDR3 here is CASSATSGSYNEQFF. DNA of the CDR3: TGTGCCAGCAGCGCTACTAGCGGGAGTTACAATGAGCAGTTCTTC.

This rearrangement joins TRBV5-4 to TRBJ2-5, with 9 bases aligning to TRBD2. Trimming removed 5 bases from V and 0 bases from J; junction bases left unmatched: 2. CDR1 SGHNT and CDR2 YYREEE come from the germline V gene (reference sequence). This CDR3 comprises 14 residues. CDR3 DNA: TGTGCCAGCAGTAGCGGGGGAGACCAAGAGACCCAGTACTTC. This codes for CASSSGGDQETQYF.